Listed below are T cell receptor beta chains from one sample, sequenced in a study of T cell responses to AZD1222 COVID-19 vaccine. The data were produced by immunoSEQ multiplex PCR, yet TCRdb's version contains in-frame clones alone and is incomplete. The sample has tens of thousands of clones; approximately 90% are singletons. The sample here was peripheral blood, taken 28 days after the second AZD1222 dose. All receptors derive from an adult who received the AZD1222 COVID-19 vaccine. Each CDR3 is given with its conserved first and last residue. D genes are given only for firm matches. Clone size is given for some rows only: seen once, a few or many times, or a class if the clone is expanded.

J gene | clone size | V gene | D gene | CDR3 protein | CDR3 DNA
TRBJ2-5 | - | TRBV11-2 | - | CASSSRVTQYF | TGTGCCAGCAGCTCGAGAGTGACCCAGTACTTC
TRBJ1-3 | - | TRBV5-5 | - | CASSLVGIDSGNTIYF | TGTGCCAGCAGCTTGGTTGGGATTGACTCTGGAAACACCATATATTTT
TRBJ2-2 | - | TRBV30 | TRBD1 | CAWGTGVNTGELFF | TGTGCCTGGGGGACAGGGGTGAACACCGGGGAGCTGTTTTTT
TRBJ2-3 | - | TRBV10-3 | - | CAISESGRYTDTQYF | TGTGCCATCAGTGAGTCAGGCAGATACACAGATACGCAGTATTTT
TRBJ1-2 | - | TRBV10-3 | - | CAIKGDGQHGYTF | TGTGCCATCAAGGGGGACGGGCAGCATGGCTACACCTTC
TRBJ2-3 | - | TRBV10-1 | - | CASIRIGQSTDTQYF | TGCGCCAGCATTCGCATAGGACAGAGCACAGATACGCAGTATTTT
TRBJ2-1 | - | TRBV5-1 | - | CASSPAGAPGRLF | TGCGCCAGCAGCCCGGCCGGGGCCCCGGGGCGGCTCTTC
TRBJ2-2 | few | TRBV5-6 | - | CASSLGQGGTGELFF | TGTGCCAGCAGCTTGGGTCAGGGGGGCACCGGGGAGCTGTTTTTT
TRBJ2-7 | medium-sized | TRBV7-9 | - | CASSSRDTSTGYEQYF | TGTGCCAGCAGCTCGCGAGACACTAGCACCGGCTACGAGCAGTACTTC
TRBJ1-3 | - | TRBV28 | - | CASRTSGNTIYF | TGTGCCAGCAGGACCTCTGGAAACACCATATATTTT
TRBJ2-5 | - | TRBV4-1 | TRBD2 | CASSQEMGLGEETQYF | TGCGCCAGCAGCCAGGAGATGGGACTAGGAGAAGAGACCCAGTACTTC
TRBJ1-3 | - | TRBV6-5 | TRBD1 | CASSAGQPGNTIYF | TGTGCCAGCAGCGCGGGACAGCCCGGAAACACCATATATTTT
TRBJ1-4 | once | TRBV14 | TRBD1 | CASSRYRGGRATNEKLFF | TGTGCCAGCAGCCGATACAGGGGCGGAAGGGCAACTAATGAAAAACTGTTTTTT
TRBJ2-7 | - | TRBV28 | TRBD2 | CASSSTGGPISGEQYF | TGTGCCAGCAGTTCCACGGGGGGACCCATCTCCGGGGAGCAGTACTTC
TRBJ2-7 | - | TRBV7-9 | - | CASSLGPGYEQYF | TGTGCCAGCAGCTTGGGGCCAGGTTACGAGCAGTACTTC
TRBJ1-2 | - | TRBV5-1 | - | CASSLDGGNYGYTF | TGCGCCAGCAGCTTGGACGGCGGAAACTATGGCTACACCTTC